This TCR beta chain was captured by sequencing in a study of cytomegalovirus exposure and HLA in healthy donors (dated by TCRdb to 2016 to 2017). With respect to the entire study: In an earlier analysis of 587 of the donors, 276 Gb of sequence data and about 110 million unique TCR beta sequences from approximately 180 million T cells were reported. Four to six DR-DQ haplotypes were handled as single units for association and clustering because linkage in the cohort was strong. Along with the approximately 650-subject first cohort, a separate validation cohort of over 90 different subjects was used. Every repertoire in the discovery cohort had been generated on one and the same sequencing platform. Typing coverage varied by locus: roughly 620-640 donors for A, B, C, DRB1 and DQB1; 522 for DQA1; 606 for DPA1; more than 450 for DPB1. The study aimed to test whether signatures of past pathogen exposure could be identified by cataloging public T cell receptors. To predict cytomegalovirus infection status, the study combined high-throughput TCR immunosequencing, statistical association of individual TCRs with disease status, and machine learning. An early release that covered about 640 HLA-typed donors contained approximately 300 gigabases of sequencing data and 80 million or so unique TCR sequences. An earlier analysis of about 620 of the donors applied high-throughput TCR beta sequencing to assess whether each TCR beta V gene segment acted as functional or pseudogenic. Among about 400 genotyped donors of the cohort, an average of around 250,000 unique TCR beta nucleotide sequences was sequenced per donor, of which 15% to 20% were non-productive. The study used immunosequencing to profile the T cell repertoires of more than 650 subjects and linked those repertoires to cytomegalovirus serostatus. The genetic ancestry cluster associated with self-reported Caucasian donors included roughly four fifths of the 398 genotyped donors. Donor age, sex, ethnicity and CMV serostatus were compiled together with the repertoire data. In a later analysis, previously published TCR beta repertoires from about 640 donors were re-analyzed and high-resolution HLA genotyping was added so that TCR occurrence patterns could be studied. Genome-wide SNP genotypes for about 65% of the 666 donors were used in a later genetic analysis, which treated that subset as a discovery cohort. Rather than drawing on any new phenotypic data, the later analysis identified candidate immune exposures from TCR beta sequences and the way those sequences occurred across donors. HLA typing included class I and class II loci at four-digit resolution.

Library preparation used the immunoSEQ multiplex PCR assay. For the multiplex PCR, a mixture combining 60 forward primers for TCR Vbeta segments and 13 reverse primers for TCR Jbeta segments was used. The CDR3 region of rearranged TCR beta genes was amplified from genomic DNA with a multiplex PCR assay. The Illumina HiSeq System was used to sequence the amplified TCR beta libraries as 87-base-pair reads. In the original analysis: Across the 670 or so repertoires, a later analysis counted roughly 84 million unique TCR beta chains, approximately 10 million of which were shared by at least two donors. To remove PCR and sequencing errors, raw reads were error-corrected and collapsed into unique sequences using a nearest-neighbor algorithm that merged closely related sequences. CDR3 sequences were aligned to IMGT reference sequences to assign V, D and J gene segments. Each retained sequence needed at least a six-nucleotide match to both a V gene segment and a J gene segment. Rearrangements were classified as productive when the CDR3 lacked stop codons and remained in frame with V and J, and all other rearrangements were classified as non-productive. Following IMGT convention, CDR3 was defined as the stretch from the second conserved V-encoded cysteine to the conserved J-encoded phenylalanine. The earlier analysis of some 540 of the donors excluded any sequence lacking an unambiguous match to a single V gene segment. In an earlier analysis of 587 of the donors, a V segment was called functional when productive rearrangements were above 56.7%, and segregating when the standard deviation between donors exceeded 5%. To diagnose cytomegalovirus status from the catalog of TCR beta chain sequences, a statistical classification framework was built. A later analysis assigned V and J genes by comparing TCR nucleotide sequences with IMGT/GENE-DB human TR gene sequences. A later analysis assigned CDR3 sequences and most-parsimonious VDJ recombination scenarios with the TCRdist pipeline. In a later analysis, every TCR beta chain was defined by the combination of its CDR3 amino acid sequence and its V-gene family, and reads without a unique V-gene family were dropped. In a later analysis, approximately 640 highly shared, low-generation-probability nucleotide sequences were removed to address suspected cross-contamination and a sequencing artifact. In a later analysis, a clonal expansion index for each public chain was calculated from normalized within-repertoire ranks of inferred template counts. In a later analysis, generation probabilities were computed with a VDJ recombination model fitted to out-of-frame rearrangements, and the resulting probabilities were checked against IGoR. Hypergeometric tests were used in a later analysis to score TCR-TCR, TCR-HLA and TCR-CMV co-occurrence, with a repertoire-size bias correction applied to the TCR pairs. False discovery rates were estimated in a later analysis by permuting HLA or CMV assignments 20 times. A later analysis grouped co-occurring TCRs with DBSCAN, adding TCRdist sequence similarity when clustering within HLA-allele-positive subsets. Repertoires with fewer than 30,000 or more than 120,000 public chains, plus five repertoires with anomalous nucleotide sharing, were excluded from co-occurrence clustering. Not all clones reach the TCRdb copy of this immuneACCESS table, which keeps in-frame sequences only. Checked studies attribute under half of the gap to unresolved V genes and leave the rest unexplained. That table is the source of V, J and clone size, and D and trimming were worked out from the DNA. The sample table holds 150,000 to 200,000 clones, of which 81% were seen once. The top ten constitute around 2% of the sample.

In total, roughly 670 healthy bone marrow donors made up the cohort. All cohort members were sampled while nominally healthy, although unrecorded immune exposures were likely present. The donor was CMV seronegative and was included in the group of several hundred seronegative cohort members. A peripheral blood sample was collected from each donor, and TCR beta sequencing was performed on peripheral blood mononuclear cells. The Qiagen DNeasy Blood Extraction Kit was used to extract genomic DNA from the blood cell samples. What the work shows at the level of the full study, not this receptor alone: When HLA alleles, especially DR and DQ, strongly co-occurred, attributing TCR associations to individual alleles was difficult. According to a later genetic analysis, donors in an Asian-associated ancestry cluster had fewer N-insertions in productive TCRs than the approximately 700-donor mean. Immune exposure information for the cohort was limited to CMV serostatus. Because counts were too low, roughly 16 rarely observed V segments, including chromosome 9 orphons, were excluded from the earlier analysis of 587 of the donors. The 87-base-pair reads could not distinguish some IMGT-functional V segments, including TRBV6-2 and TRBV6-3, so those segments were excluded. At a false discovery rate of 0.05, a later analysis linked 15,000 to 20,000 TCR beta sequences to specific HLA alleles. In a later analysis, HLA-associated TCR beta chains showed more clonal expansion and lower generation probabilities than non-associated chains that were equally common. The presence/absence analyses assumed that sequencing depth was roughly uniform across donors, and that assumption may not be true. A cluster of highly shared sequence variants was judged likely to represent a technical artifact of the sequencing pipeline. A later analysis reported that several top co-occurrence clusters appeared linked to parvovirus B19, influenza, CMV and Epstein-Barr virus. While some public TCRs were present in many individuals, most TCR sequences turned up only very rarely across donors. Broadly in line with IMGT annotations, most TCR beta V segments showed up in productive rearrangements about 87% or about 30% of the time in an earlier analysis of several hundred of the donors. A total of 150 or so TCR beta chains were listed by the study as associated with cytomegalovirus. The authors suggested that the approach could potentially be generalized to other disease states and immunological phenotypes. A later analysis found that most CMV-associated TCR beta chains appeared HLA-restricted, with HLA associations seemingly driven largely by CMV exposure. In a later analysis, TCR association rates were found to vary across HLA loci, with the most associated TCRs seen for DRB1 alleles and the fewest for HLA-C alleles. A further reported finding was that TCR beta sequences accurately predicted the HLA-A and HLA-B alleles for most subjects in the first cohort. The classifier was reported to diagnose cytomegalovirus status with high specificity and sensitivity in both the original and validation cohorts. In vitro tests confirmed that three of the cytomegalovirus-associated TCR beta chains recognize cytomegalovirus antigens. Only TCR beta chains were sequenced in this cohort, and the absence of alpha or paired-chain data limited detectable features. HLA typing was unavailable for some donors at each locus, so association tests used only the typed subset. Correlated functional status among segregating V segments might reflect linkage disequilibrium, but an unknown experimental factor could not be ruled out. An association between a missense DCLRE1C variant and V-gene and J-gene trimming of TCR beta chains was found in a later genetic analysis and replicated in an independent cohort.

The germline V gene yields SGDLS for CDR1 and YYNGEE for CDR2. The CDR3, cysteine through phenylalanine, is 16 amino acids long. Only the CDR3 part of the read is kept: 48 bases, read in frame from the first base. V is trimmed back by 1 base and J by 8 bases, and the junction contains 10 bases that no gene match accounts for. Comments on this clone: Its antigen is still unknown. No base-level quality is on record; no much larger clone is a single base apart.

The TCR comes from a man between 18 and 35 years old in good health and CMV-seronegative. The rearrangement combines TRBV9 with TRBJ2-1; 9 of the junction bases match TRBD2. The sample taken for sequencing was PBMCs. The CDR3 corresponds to CASSVRVASGAYEQFF. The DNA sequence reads TGTGCCAGCAGCGTAAGGGTGGCTAGCGGGGCTTATGAGCAGTTCTTC.